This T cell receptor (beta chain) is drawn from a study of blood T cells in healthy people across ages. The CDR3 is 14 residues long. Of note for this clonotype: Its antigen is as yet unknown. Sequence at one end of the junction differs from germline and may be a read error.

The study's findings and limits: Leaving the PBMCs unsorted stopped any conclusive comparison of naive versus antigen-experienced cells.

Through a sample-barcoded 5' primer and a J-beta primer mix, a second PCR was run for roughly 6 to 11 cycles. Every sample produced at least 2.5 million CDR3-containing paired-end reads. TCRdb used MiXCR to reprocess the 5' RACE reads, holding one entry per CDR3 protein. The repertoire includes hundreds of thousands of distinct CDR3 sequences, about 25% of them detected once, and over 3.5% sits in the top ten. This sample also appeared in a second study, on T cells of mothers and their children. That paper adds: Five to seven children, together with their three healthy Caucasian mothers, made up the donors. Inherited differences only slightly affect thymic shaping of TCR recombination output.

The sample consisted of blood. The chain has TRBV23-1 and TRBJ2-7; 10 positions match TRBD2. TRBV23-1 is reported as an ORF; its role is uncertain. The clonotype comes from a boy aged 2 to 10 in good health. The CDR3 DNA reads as TGCGCCACCAGTCACCTAGCGGGAGCCGGTGAGCAGTACTTC. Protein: CATSHLAGAGEQYF.